Following are 26 T cell receptor beta chains from one sample sequenced in a study of Ad26.COV2.S vaccination and SARS-CoV-2 variants. The assay was immunoSEQ multiplex PCR, and TCRdb's table has in-frame clones only and misses some. The sample records 380,000 or so clones, 83% being singletons. Treatment meaning: roughly 19 received Ad26.COV2.S at low or high dose, single or two shots; roughly five received placebo; per-sample allocation not given. Material that was analyzed had been drawn on day 63 after the first vaccine or placebo injection. This specimen consisted of peripheral blood, obtained in a trial of Ad26.COV2.S vaccine versus placebo. These receptors all come from a person between 18 and 65 years old who received the Ad26.COV2.S COVID-19 vaccine or a placebo.

This chain joins TRBV5-4 and TRBJ2-7; tentatively, D is TRBD1 (5 bases). Trimming removed 4 bases from V and 2 bases from J, with 13 bases in between. Germline loops: CDR1 SGHNT, CDR2 YYREEE (reference sequence). The CDR3 sequence is 14 residues long. CDR3 residues: CASSPDRQPYEQYF. The CDR3 DNA sequence: TGTGCCAGCAGCCCGGACCGACAGCCCTACGAGCAGTACTTC.

V gene TRBV14 combines with J gene TRBJ2-7; D call uncertain. The germline V gene encodes CDR1 SGHDN and CDR2 FVKESK. Trimming cost V 4 bases and J 0 bases, with 13 bases left between them. This CDR3 comprises 15 residues. CDR3 residues: CASSPDTTPSYEQYF. The DNA of the CDR3 is TGTGCCAGCAGCCCCGACACTACCCCCTCCTACGAGCAGTACTTC.

The V and J genes are TRBV11-2 and TRBJ1-6; no clear D gene. The CDR3 sequence is 15 residues long. V dropped 5 bases and J dropped 7 bases, with 15 bases sitting between them. Germline V lookup: CDR1 SGHAT, CDR2 FQNNGV. This CDR3 reads CASSPNEVPNSPLHF. The CDR3 DNA is TGTGCCAGCAGCCCGAACGAGGTGCCGAATTCACCCCTCCACTTT. The full variable domain, in which reference TRBV11-2 and TRBJ1-6 provide the parts outside the CDR3, is EAGVAQSPRYKIIEKRQSVAFWCNPISGHATLYWYQQILGQGPKLLIQFQNNGVVDDSQLPKDRFSAERLKGVDSTLKIQPAKLEDSAVYLCASSPNEVPNSPLHFGNGTRLTVT.

This clone was counted once. The rearrangement links TRBV19 to TRBJ2-5, with D perhaps TRBD1 (5 bases). Germline-derived CDR1 and CDR2 are LNHDA and SQIVND (reference sequence). The germline V and J ends were trimmed by 5 bases and 5 bases, with 12 bases remaining between them. CDR3 length: 13 amino acids. CDR3 nucleotide sequence: TGTGCCAGTAGTCTTCAGGGTTTGGAGACCCAGTACTTC. The encoded protein is CASSLQGLETQYF. Drawing the rest from reference TRBV19 and TRBJ2-5, the complete variable domain is DGGITQSPKYLFRKEGQNVTLSCEQNLNHDAMYWYRQDPGQGLRLIYYSQIVNDFQKGDIAEGYSVSREKKESFPLTVTSAQKNPTAFYLCASSLQGLETQYFGPGTRLLVL.

The chain couples TRBV7-2 to TRBJ2-7; the match to TRBD2 covers 7 bases. The germline V gene has CDR1 SGHTA and CDR2 FQGNSA. Trimming cost V 5 bases and J 1 base; bases outside gene matches: 8. The CDR3 totals 15 residues. CDR3 nucleotide sequence: TGTGCCAGCAGCCGGGCCCCCGGGGGGTCCTACGAGCAGTACTTC. It specifies CASSRAPGGSYEQYF.

The rearrangement joins TRBV19 to TRBJ1-2; a weak D match, TRBD1 (5 bases). Trimming stripped 6 bases from V and 0 bases from J, with 23 bases between. This CDR3 region has 18 residues. Germline-derived CDR1 and CDR2 are LNHDA and SQIVND (reference sequence). CDR3 bases: TGTGCCAGTAGCGCACAGGACCGGACTGCTAAAGCTAACTATGGCTACACCTTC. It specifies CASSAQDRTAKANYGYTF.

For the CDR3, the DNA is TGTGCCACCAGTGATTTAGTGAGGGGCCTTAACACCGGGGAGCTGTTTTTT. The encoded protein is CATSDLVRGLNTGELFF. The chain joins TRBV24-1 to TRBJ2-2; D may match TRBD1 or TRBD2 (5 bases each). Per germline, CDR1 KGHDR and CDR2 SFDVKD. This CDR3 comprises 17 residues. The V end lost 1 base, the J end lost 2 bases, and 13 bases lay between the germline ends.

The rearrangement links TRBV27 to TRBJ2-3; D might be TRBD1 (5 bases). V lost 6 bases, J lost 2 bases, and 12 bases lay in between. From germline, CDR1 is MNHEY and CDR2 SMNVEV (reference sequence). CDR3 length: 14 amino acids. The CDR3 region is CASSQGWATDTQYF. CDR3 DNA: TGTGCCAGCAGCCAGGGATGGGCCACAGATACGCAGTATTTT.

The chain joins TRBV7-3 to TRBJ2-5; no reliable D call. The CDR3 consists of 13 residues. Trimming removed 5 bases from V and 4 bases from J, with 11 bases in between. Germline V gives CDR1 SGHTA, CDR2 FQGTGA. In DNA, the CDR3 is TGTGCCAGCAGCCGATCAGGAGTAGAGACCCAGTACTTC. Protein product: CASSRSGVETQYF.

This chain connects TRBV7-8 to TRBJ2-3, with TRBD2 matching over 8 bases. J lost 6 bases, V lost 6 bases, and 14 bases had no gene match. In germline, CDR1 is SGHVS, CDR2 FQNEAQ. This CDR3 is built from 16 residues. The CDR3 spells CASSLAPSGGPDTQYF. The CDR3 DNA sequence: TGTGCCAGCAGTCTAGCACCCAGCGGGGGCCCGGATACGCAGTATTTT.

The chain is built from TRBV5-4 and TRBJ2-7, with D perhaps TRBD2 (7 bases). The CDR3 spans 16 residues. Germline CDR1 SGHNT, CDR2 YYREEE (reference sequence). The V end was cut by 0 bases, the J end by 0 bases, with 13 bases between. The CDR3 region is CASSLAGRGGSYEQYF. CDR3 coding DNA: TGTGCCAGCAGCTTGGCTGGAAGGGGGGGCTCCTACGAGCAGTACTTC.

This chain uses TRBV5-5 with TRBJ2-1; 8 bases fit TRBD1. V gave up 4 bases and J gave up 5 bases; unmatched junction bases: 8. The CDR3 is 15 amino acids. CDR1 is SGHKS and CDR2 is YYEKEE in the germline V gene (reference sequence). CDR3 bases: TGTGCCAGCAGCCCTGGACAGGGCATCGACAATGAGCAGTTCTTC. It codes for CASSPGQGIDNEQFF.

The chain joins TRBV3-1 (or the pseudogene TRBV3-2) to TRBJ1-1, with a weak D call TRBD1 (6 bases). From germline, CDR1 is LGHDT and CDR2 YNNKEL (reference sequence). Deletions cut 4 bases from V and 0 bases from J, with 12 bases between. CDR3 length: 15 amino acids. The CDR3 nucleotides read TGTGCCAGCAGCCCTCGGGGGGCCATGAACACTGAAGCTTTCTTT. Its translation is CASSPRGAMNTEAFF.

The V gene is TRBV4-1, the J gene TRBJ2-3; D could derive from TRBD1 or TRBD2 (7 bases each). Trimming removed 3 bases at V and 5 bases at J, with 15 bases between. CDR3 length: 15 residues. Germline CDR1 and CDR2: MGHRA and YSYEKL. Here the CDR3 reads CASSHPDREGDTQYF. DNA of the CDR3: TGCGCCAGCAGCCACCCAGACAGGGAGGGAGATACGCAGTATTTT.

V is TRBV4-1 and J is TRBJ1-1, with D maybe TRBD1 (6 bases). V was pared by 4 bases and J by 5 bases, with 14 bases between. The CDR3 is made up of 14 amino acids. The germline gives CDR1 MGHRA, CDR2 YSYEKL. The CDR3 nucleotides read TGCGCCAGCAGCCCTAAACAGGGAATGACTGAAGCTTTCTTT. Translating it yields CASSPKQGMTEAFF.

This chain links TRBV7-2 with TRBJ2-7; weak D call: TRBD1 (7 bases). There are 15 residues in the CDR3. Trimming left V 3 bases short and J 3 bases short, with 15 bases between. The germline CDR1 and CDR2 sequences are SGHTA and FQGNSA. DNA for the CDR3: TGTGCCAGCAGCTTTGCCAGGGGGGTTTTCTACGAGCAGTACTTC. This encodes CASSFARGVFYEQYF.

This clone came up a few times. The rearrangement uses TRBV29-1 and TRBJ1-2; TRBD1 agrees at 8 bases. Germline V gene sequence: CDR1 SQVTM, CDR2 ANQGSEA. The V gene end was trimmed by 0 bases and the J gene end by 7 bases; junction bases not matched to a gene: 1. The CDR3 contains 12 residues. The CDR3 coding sequence is TGCAGCGTTGAAGACAGGGGGCTTGGCTACACCTTC. Translating it yields CSVEDRGLGYTF.

This CDR3 reads CASSLWRGGNYGYTF. As DNA, the CDR3 is TGTGCCAGCAGCTTGTGGAGAGGGGGGAACTATGGCTACACCTTC. This chain links TRBV5-6 with TRBJ1-2; maybe TRBD1 (6 bases). The CDR3 is made up of 15 amino acids. Germline loops: CDR1 SGHDT, CDR2 YYEEEE. Trimming removed 1 base from V and 2 bases from J, with 12 bases in between.

The chain employs TRBV4-1 and TRBJ1-1; weak D call: TRBD1 (5 bases). This CDR3 contains 14 residues. V was trimmed by 0 bases and J by 5 bases, leaving 10 bases between them. The germline V gene encodes CDR1 MGHRA and CDR2 YSYEKL. CDR3 protein: CASSQDPGRTEAFF. The CDR3 nucleotides read TGCGCCAGCAGCCAAGATCCAGGGAGGACTGAAGCTTTCTTT.

The chain couples TRBV19 to TRBJ2-1; the match to TRBD2 covers 14 bases. The CDR3 is made up of 17 amino acids. J was trimmed by 5 bases and V by 4 bases; bases with no gene match: 7. Germline V gene lookup returns CDR1 LNHDA and CDR2 SQIVND (reference sequence). The DNA of the CDR3 is TGTGCCAGTAGTACGGGGACTAGCGGGAGTAAGGACAATGAGCAGTTCTTC. It encodes CASSTGTSGSKDNEQFF.

This chain connects TRBV18 to TRBJ2-3; unclear D gene. The germline V gene has CDR1 KGHSH and CDR2 LQKENI. This CDR3 is built from 16 residues. V dropped 0 bases and J dropped 1 base, with 11 bases sitting between them. The CDR3 DNA reads as TGTGCCAGCTCACCACCTTCTGGTGTCCGCACAGATACGCAGTATTTT. Translated, it gives CASSPPSGVRTDTQYF.

This clone showed up just once. V gene TRBV5-1 combines with J gene TRBJ1-1; 7 bases agree with TRBD1. This CDR3 has 13 residues. V dropped 7 bases and J dropped 1; count of bases not matched to a gene: 4. CDR1 and CDR2 (germline): SGHRS, YFSETQ. The CDR3 DNA is TGCGCCAGCGACAGGGATGGGAACACTGAAGCTTTCTTT. It encodes CASDRDGNTEAFF.

This chain's CDR3 is CASSYPPAGSTYGYTF. The CDR3 DNA sequence: TGTGCCAGCAGTTACCCTCCGGCGGGTTCTACCTATGGCTACACCTTC. This chain uses TRBV6-2 or TRBV6-3 with TRBJ1-2; D unresolved. Trimming left V 2 bases short and J 4 bases short, with 17 bases between. This CDR3 region has 16 residues. Germline CDR1 and CDR2: MNHEY and SVGEGT.

This chain links TRBV5-4 with TRBJ2-1; D unresolved. V was trimmed by 0 bases and J by 8 bases, leaving 6 bases between them. This CDR3 has 12 residues. In germline, CDR1 is SGHNT, CDR2 YYREEE (reference sequence). The CDR3 DNA follows: TGTGCCAGCAGCTTGGATTTCTATGAGCAGTTCTTC. It translates to CASSLDFYEQFF. Full variable domain (outside the CDR3, taken from reference TRBV5-4 and TRBJ2-1): ETGVTQSPTHLIKTRGQQVTLRCSSQSGHNTVSWYQQALGQGPQFIFQYYREEENGRGNFPPRFSGLQFPNYSSELNVNALELDDSALYLCASSLDFYEQFFGPGTRLTVL.

The chain combines TRBV12-5 with TRBJ2-3, with 7 bases lining up with TRBD2. The CDR3 is 14 residues long. Germline lookup yields CDR1 LGHNT and CDR2 FRNRAP. V was pared by 7 bases and J by 4 bases, with 8 bases of the junction left unmatched. The CDR3, as DNA: TGTGCTAGTGAGGGTTGGGGGGGTGCAGATACGCAGTATTTT. Protein sequence: CASEGWGGADTQYF. The full variable domain, with the rest looked up from reference TRBV12-5 and TRBJ2-3, is DARVTQTPRHKVTEMGQEVTMRCQPILGHNTVFWYRQTMMQGLELLAYFRNRAPLDDSGMPKDRFSAEMPDATLATLKIQPSEPRDSAVYFCASEGWGGADTQYFGPGTRLTVL.

This clone was recorded a few times. This chain uses TRBV7-9 with TRBJ1-4; 7 positions match TRBD1. CDR1 and CDR2 (germline): SEHNR, FQNEAQ (reference sequence). Germline trimming cut 5 bases from V and 3 bases from J; bases unmatched to any gene: 6. CDR3 size: 15 residues. The CDR3 region has the DNA TGTGCCAGCAGCCTGGGACAGAGCCCTAATGAAAAACTGTTTTTT. Protein sequence: CASSLGQSPNEKLFF.